These T cell receptor beta chains were read from a single sample in a study of cytomegalovirus exposure and HLA in healthy donors. The method was immunoSEQ multiplex PCR; TCRdb's version includes in-frame clones alone and lacks a portion of them. This table holds tens of thousands of clones, around 74% found once. The source material was PBMCs. The receptors were sampled from a woman aged 45-65 years in good health and CMV-seropositive. Each CDR3 is given with its conserved first and last residue. The D gene is left open where the match is weak. The size of a clone is reported for some rows only, either as once, few or many, or as a class for expanded clones.

length	V	D	size	J	CDR3	DNA
16	TRBV9	NA	NA	TRBJ1-3	CASSIFPGNAGNTIYF	TGTGCCAGCAGCATCTTTCCAGGAAACGCTGGAAACACCATATATTTT
16	TRBV23-1	TRBD1	NA	TRBJ1-2	CASSQESGTGVYGYTF	TGCGCCAGCAGTCAAGAGTCCGGGACAGGCGTCTATGGCTACACCTTC
15	TRBV28	NA	NA	TRBJ1-2	CASSLGVGRGYGYTF	TGTGCCAGCAGTTTAGGCGTAGGACGGGGCTATGGCTACACCTTC
14	TRBV28	NA	NA	TRBJ1-2	CASSLIDTYYGYTF	TGTGCCAGCAGTTTAATAGACACGTACTATGGCTACACCTTC
19	TRBV9	TRBD2	NA	TRBJ2-1	CASSASGTSGRVPYNEQFF	TGTGCCAGCAGCGCCTCCGGGACTAGCGGGAGGGTACCCTACAATGAGCAGTTCTTC
15	TRBV7-7	TRBD1	NA	TRBJ2-1	CASSLGQGAYNEQFF	TGTGCTAGCAGCCTTGGACAGGGGGCCTACAATGAGCAGTTCTTC
15	TRBV28	NA	NA	TRBJ1-1	CASSLSPGVNTEAFF	TGTGCCAGCAGTTTATCCCCCGGGGTTAACACTGAAGCTTTCTTT
14	TRBV7-2	NA	NA	TRBJ2-7	CASTFRMLEDEQYF	TGTGCCAGCACCTTCCGGATGTTAGAGGACGAGCAGTACTTC
14	TRBV6-5	NA	once	TRBJ1-4	CASSESGGSEKLFF	TGTGCCAGCAGTGAGAGCGGGGGAAGCGAAAAACTGTTTTTT
15	TRBV30	NA	NA	TRBJ2-2	CAWTPSRGNTGELFF	TGTGCCTGGACCCCGTCTCGAGGGAACACCGGGGAGCTGTTTTTT
13	TRBV2	NA	few	TRBJ1-2	CASRAGPSIGYTF	TGTGCCAGCAGGGCGGGACCCTCAATCGGCTACACCTTC
15	TRBV19	TRBD1	NA	TRBJ2-7	CASSMIGQGVYEQYF	TGTGCCAGTAGTATGATTGGACAGGGGGTTTACGAGCAGTACTTC
13	TRBV5-4	TRBD2	few	TRBJ2-1	CASSFPTSGSELF	TGTGCCAGCAGCTTCCCGACTAGCGGGAGTGAACTCTTC
13	TRBV29-1	NA	once	TRBJ1-3	CSVGQSTGNTIYF	TGCAGCGTAGGACAGTCTACTGGAAACACCATATATTTT
14	TRBV15	TRBD2	NA	TRBJ2-7	CATSRGSSGYEQYF	TGTGCCACCAGCAGAGGGTCTAGCGGTTACGAGCAGTACTTC
13	TRBV7-8	NA	NA	TRBJ1-4	CASRTDPNEKLFF	TGTGCCAGCAGGACAGACCCGAATGAAAAACTGTTTTTT